Included here is one T cell receptor (beta chain) sequence, with context. The specificity of this receptor is unknown. No qualities accompany the bases; no much larger clone lies one base away. Other DNA sequences from this sample encode an identical CDR3 as well. The Quick-DNA Microprep Kit was used to extract genomic DNA from the sorted cells. Amplification of TCRbeta DNA was done with the immunoSEQ hsTCRbeta kit, following the protocol from the manufacturer. An Illumina MiSeq instrument was used to sequence the TCRbeta libraries. Turning to the authors' computational methods: After out-of-frame sequences were removed, around 2,200,000 distinct TCRbeta sequences remained, averaging about 66,813 per individual. Each individual was scored using the number of around 180 previously reported CMV-associated TCRbeta sequences that the individual carried and the total number of productive distinct TCRbeta sequences. A beta-binomial model was reimplemented in Python, and scikit-learn random forests with default parameters were trained on US cohort data. Classifier performance on the Belgian cohort was reported as the median AUC with percentile confidence intervals calculated over 10,000 bootstrap iterations. Drawn from immuneACCESS, this table holds only the in-frame rearrangements with V and J called that TCRdb kept. Clones are partly lost; checked studies trace under half to an unresolved V gene and leave the rest unexplained. The V and J calls and clone size are taken from that table; D and trimming were inferred from the DNA. The sample table records over 60,000 clones; approximately 85% of these occur just once. The ten largest clones take up approximately 0.92% of the sample.

The data were taken from a study of memory CD4+ T cells and cytomegalovirus serostatus (dated by TCRdb to 2018 to 2020). For context, the study as a whole: The cohort comprised 35 or so healthy Belgian adults, 9 CMV seropositive and some 25 CMV seronegative. CD4+ memory TCRbeta repertoires of a Belgian cohort with known cytomegalovirus serostatus were sequenced in order to replicate a published TCR-based CMV serostatus classifier. Study-wide findings and limitations: The results were interpreted as suggesting that the CMV-associated TCR signature is mostly present in the CD4+ memory repertoire. For predicting CMV serostatus, the median bootstrapped AUC was about 0.96 using the original framework and 0.91 using a US-trained random forest. Of around 160 previously reported CMV-associated TCRbeta sequences, about 62 appeared in the CD4+ memory repertoires, each in one to five individuals. Unlike the original study, which covered naive and memory CD4+ and CD8+ populations, the Belgian study sequenced only CD4+CD45RO+ memory cells. On the Belgian cohort, the classifier built on the original framework reached a median bootstrapped AUC of nearly 0.96, with a 95% CI of 0.76-1.00.

There are 14 amino acids in the CDR3, from cysteine to phenylalanine inclusive. Only the CDR3 portion is preserved as DNA: 42 bases, with reading frame beginning at the first base. Compared with germline, V lacks 2 bases and J lacks 4 bases; bases without a gene match: 5. Taken from the germline V gene, the CDR1 and CDR2 loops are SNHLY and FYNNEI. Single viable CD3+CD4+CD8-CD45RO+ cells were sorted as memory CD4+ T cells on a FACSAria II. CMV serostatus was assessed using a Roche Elecsys assay, by which serum IgG against CMV pp150, pp28, p38 and p52 was detected. After thawing, total CD4+ T cells were enriched by positive selection with CD4 magnetic microbeads. The samples came from a different study that was designed specifically to examine the CD4+ T cell memory repertoire. Peripheral blood mononuclear cells were isolated and cryopreserved according to standard operating procedures, and serum was stored at -80 degrees C. The staining relied on CD3-PerCP (BW264/56), CD4-APC (RPA-T4), CD45RO-PE (UCHT1) and CD8-Pacific Orange (3B5) antibodies, and Sytox blue was used to exclude non-viable cells.

The rearrangement joined TRBV2 to TRBJ2-7; TRBD1 lines up with 7 middle nucleotides. This receptor was obtained from an adult in good health and CMV-seronegative. The sample was memory CD4+ T cells from blood. The CDR3 corresponds to CASSEQGELYEQYF. Here is the DNA: TGTGCCAGCAGTGAACAGGGGGAATTGTACGAGCAGTACTTC.